Below are 5 T cell receptor beta chains sequenced from a single sample in a study of cytomegalovirus exposure and HLA in healthy donors. The data were produced by immunoSEQ multiplex PCR, yet TCRdb's version contains in-frame clones alone and is incomplete. Seen here are 150,000 or so clones, about 87% observed once, and the top ten hold 6.2%. Source material: PBMCs. Receptors originate from a woman between 25 and 40 years old in good health and CMV-seropositive.

The rearrangement joins TRBV11-2 to TRBJ2-1, with TRBD2 matching 7 bases. V shed 5 bases, J shed 8 bases, and the junction held 6 bases outside the gene matches. CDR1 is SGHAT, CDR2 FQNNGV, per germline. The CDR3 runs to 13 residues. The chain's CDR3 is CASSGAGVDEQFF. DNA of the CDR3: TGTGCCAGCAGCGGGGCGGGAGTGGATGAGCAGTTCTTC.

V usage is TRBV28 and J usage is TRBJ2-1; the match to TRBD2 covers 14 bases. This CDR3 spans 16 amino acids. V trimming: 5 bases; J trimming: 6 bases; junction bases outside the gene matches: 6. Germline V CDR1 and CDR2: MDHEN, SYDVKM. The CDR3 DNA is TGTGCCAGCAGTCGGGGACTAGCGGGAGTGTTCAATGAGCAGTTCTTC. Residues: CASSRGLAGVFNEQFF.

This chain joins TRBV6-1 and TRBJ2-7, with TRBD2 matching over 11 bases. This CDR3 is 14 amino acids long. Germline CDR1 reads MNHNS; CDR2 reads SASEGT. Losses at the gene ends were 7 bases for V and 2 bases for J; bases not matched to a gene: 4. The CDR3 DNA is TGTGCCAGCACTGGGACTAGCGGCCCCTACGAGCAGTACTTC. This gives the protein CASTGTSGPYEQYF.

The genes are TRBV28 and TRBJ2-7; no definite D call. The V gene lost 8 bases and the J gene lost 7 bases, with 15 bases spanning the gap. The CDR3 totals 12 residues. Looked up from germline, CDR1 is MDHEN and CDR2 is SYDVKM. DNA of the CDR3: TGTGCCAGCCAGACCATCCTCGGGGAGCAGTACTTC. It specifies CASQTILGEQYF.

This chain links TRBV5-1 with TRBJ2-7, with a weak D call TRBD1 (7 bases). Germline V gene sequence: CDR1 SGHRS, CDR2 YFSETQ. CDR3 size: 16 residues. Deletions cut 0 bases from V and 3 bases from J, with 16 bases between. The CDR3 region is CASSLGQGGGIYEQYF. The CDR3 coding sequence is TGCGCCAGCAGCTTGGGACAGGGAGGCGGAATCTACGAGCAGTACTTC.